This entry features one TCR beta chain sequence. The CDR3 length is 13 residues. Trimming removed 5 bases at V and 1 base at J, with 11 bases between. The germline V gene encodes CDR1 SQVTM and CDR2 ANQGSEA. The test was conducted at deep level. Several immunoSEQ plates received, in even portions, the genomic DNA of each subset. Using ten immunoSEQ deep assay plates, investigators sequenced unsorted PBMC DNA. The assay was immunoSEQ multiplex PCR, and TCRdb's table has in-frame clones only and misses some. The sample has about 490,000 clones, about 79% seen once. This sample is part of a study of shared clonotypes between healthy human individuals. On the study more broadly: In total, the donors were a couple of women and a few men aged 18 to 49.

The sequenced sample consisted of PBMCs. The gene calls are TRBV29-1 and TRBJ1-1, with D perhaps matching TRBD1 (5 bases). The sequence derives from a woman between 40 and 50 years old in good health. Some clones in this sample may be carry-over from other donors' samples. The CDR3 here is CSVRRGGNTEAFF. The CDR3 region has the DNA TGCAGCGTTCGGAGGGGTGGGAACACTGAAGCTTTCTTT.